The entry that follows covers one T cell receptor beta chain sequence. The CDR3 spans 16 residues. With 4 bases clipped from V and 7 bases from J, the junction kept 15 bases outside the gene matches. Germline V gene data show CDR1 as LNHDA and CDR2 as SQIVND (reference sequence). These data belong to a study of blood T cell repertoires in COVID-19. Study details: The United States, Italy and Spain provided the acute and convalescent COVID-19 samples.

In the original processing: Amplification from reference gene primers served as the basis for estimated nucleated cell counts. Using immunoSEQ multiplex PCR, the repertoire was profiled, and TCRdb retains in-frame clones only, with some absent. V, J and clone size are those of that table, while D and trimming were read from the DNA. Here the sample spans around 270,000 clones, around 87% being singletons. V is TRBV19 and J is TRBJ2-7; TRBD1 matches 8 bases. The sequence was collected from a woman aged 45-65 years with acute or convalescent COVID-19. Source material: peripheral blood. The CDR3 protein is CASSNLDRGTRWEQYF. In DNA, the CDR3 is TGTGCCAGTAGTAATCTCGACAGGGGTACCAGATGGGAGCAGTACTTC.